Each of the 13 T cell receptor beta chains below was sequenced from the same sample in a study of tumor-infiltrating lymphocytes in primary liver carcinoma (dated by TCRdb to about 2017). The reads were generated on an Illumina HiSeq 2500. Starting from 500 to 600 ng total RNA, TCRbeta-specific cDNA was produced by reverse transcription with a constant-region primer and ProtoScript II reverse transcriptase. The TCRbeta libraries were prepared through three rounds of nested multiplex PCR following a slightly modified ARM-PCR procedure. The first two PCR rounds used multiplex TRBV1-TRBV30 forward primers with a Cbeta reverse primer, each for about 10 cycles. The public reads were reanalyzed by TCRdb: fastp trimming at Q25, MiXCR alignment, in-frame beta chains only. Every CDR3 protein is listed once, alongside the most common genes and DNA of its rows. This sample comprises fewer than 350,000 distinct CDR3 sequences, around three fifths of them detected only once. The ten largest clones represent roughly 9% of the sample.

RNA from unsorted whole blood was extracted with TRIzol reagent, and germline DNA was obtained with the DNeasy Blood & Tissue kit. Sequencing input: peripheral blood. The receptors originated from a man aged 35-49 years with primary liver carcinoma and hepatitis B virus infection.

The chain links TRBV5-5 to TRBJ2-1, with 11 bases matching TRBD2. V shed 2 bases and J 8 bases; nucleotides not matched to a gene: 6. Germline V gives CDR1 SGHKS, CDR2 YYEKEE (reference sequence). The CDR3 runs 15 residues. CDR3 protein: CASSFDSGRAYEQFF. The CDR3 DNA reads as TGTGCCAGCAGCTTCGATAGCGGGAGGGCATATGAGCAGTTCTTC.

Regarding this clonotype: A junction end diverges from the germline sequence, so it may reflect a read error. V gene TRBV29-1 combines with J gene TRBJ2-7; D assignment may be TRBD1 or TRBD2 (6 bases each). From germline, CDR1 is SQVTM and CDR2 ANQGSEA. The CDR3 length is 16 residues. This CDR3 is CSVSGIAEGGSYKQYF. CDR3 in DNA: TGCAGCGTCTCCGGCATAGCGGAGGGGGGCTCCTACAAGCAGTACTTC.

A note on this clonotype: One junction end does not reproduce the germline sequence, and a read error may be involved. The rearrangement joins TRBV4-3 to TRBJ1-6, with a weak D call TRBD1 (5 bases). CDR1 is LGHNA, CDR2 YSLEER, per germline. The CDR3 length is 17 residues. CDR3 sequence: CASSQDPRTGYNSPLYF. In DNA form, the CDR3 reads TGCGCCAGCAGCCAAGATCCTCGAACAGGCTATAATTCACCCCTCTACTTT.

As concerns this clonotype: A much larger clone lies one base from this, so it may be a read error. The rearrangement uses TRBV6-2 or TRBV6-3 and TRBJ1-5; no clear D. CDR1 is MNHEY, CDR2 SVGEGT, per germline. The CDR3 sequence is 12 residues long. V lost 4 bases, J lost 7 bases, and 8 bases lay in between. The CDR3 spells CASSSLRQPQHF. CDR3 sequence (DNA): TGTGCCAGCAGTTCACTCAGGCAGCCCCAGCATTTT.

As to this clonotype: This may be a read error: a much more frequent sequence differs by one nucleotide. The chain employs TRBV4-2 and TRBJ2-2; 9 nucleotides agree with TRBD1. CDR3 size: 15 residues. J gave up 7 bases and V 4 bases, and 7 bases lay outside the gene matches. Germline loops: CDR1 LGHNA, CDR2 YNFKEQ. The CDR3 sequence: CASSRQGVQLGELFF. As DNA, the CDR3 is TGTGCCAGCAGCCGACAGGGGGTACAGCTCGGGGAGCTGTTTTTT.

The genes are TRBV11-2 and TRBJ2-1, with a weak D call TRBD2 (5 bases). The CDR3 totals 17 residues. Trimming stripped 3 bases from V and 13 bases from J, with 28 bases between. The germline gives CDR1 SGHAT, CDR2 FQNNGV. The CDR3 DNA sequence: TGTGCCAGCAGCTTCGGGTCTCTGACTACCCATATCCCAGAACAGTTCTTC. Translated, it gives CASSFGSLTTHIPEQFF.

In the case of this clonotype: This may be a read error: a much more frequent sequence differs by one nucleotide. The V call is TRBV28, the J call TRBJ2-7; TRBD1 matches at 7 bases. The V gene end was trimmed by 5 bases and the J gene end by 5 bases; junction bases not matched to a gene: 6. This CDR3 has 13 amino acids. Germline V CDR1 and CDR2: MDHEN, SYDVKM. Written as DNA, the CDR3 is TGTGCCAGCAGTCCCGGACAGGACCACGAGCAGTACTTC. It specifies CASSPGQDHEQYF.

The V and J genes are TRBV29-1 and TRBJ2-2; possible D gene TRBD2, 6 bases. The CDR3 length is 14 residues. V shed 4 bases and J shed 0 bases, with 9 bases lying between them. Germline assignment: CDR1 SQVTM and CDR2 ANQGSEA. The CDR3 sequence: CSVAGGTNTGELFF. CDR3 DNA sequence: TGCAGCGTTGCGGGCGGGACGAACACCGGGGAGCTGTTTTTT.

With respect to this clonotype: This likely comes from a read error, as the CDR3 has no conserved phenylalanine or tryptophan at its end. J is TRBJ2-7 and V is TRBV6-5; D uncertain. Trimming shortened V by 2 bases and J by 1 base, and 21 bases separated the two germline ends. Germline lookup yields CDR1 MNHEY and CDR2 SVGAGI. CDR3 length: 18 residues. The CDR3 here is CASSYKGPATSISYEQYL. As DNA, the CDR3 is TGTGCCAGCAGTTACAAGGGCCCTGCCACTTCGATATCCTACGAGCAGTACCTT.

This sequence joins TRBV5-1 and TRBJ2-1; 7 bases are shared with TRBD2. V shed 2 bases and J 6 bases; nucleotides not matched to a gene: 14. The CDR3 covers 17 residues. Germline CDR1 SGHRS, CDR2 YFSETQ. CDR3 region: CASSLVSRTSVSNEQFF. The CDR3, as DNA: TGCGCCAGCAGCTTAGTTTCACGAACTAGCGTGAGCAATGAGCAGTTCTTC.

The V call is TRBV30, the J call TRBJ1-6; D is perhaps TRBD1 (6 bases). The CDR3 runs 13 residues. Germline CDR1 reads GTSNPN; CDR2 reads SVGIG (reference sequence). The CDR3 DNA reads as TGTGCATGCCACAGGGACCTTAATTCACCCCTCCACTTT. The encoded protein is CACHRDLNSPLHF.

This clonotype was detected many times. CDR3 region: CASRGDSGSYEQYF. CDR3 in DNA: TGTGCCAGCAGGGGAGATAGCGGATCCTACGAGCAGTACTTC. The chain uses TRBV6-6 and TRBJ2-7, with D perhaps TRBD2 (6 bases). V gave up 6 bases and J gave up 1 base, with 13 bases separating them. The CDR3 covers 14 residues. Germline V CDR1 and CDR2: MNHNY, SVGAGI (reference sequence).

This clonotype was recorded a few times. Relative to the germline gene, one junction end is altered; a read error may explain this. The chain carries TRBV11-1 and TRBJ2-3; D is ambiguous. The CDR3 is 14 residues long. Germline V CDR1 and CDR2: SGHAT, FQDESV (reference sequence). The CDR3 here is CASGSASGTDTRYF. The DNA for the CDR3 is TGTGCCAGCGGCTCCGCGTCGGGCACAGATACGCGGTATTTT.